The 28 T cell receptor beta chains in this list originate from one sample, sequenced in a study of beta chain features in type 1 diabetes. Expressed TCRB transcripts were sequenced because the isolated RNA had all been reverse transcribed beforehand. Repertoires were generated with immunoSEQ multiplex PCR, while TCRdb's copy carries only in-frame clones and drops some. The profile covers more than 150,000 clones, with about 10% appearing a single time and under 0.75% taken by the ten largest. These TCRs are of unknown antigen specificity. Overall study results and limits: Across all four CD4+ subsets, people with type 1 diabetes showed modestly shorter TCRB CDR3s.

The material sequenced was central memory CD4+ T cells from blood. Every receptor here comes from a woman aged 25 to 39 with type 1 diabetes.

The chain combines TRBV30 with TRBJ1-3; D gene uncertain. Looked up from germline, CDR1 is GTSNPN and CDR2 is SVGIG (reference sequence). CDR3 length: 14 amino acids. Between the trimmed V and J ends, which lost 5 bases and 1 base, there was a span of 12 bases. The CDR3 here is CAWGLQLSGNTIYF. The CDR3 DNA reads as TGTGCCTGGGGACTGCAGCTGTCTGGAAACACCATATATTTT.

The chain couples TRBV5-1 to TRBJ1-2; D call uncertain. CDR3 length: 14 amino acids. V was trimmed by 4 bases and J by 2 bases, leaving 12 bases between them. Germline V gene data show CDR1 as SGHRS and CDR2 as YFSETQ. CDR3 in DNA: TGCGCCAGCAGCCCTACCGACGGGAACTATGGCTACACCTTC. Translating gives CASSPTDGNYGYTF.

This sequence joins TRBV6-1 and TRBJ1-1; D remains unclear. V lost 4 bases, J lost 2 bases, and 11 bases lay in between. This CDR3 is built from 14 residues. CDR1 and CDR2 (germline): MNHNS, SASEGT. The CDR3 DNA reads TGTGCCAGCAGTGCATACTCCATCAACACTGAAGCTTTCTTT. It translates to CASSAYSINTEAFF.

CDR3 in amino acids: CASSRDTSGNTIYF. The DNA of the CDR3 is TGCGCCAGCAGCAGGGACACCTCTGGAAACACCATATATTTT. The V and J genes are TRBV5-1 and TRBJ1-3, with a weak D call TRBD1 (6 bases). The V gene lost 4 bases and the J gene lost 0 bases, with 8 bases spanning the gap. This CDR3 contains 14 residues. Germline V gene lookup returns CDR1 SGHRS and CDR2 YFSETQ.

J is TRBJ2-1 and V is TRBV5-6, with 8 bases matching TRBD2. The CDR3 length is 15 residues. Germline V gene data show CDR1 as SGHDT and CDR2 as YYEEEE. The trim removed 0 bases at V and 5 bases at J, leaving 4 bases unmatched. CDR3 coding DNA: TGTGCCAGCAGCTTGGTCGGGAGGGCCGACAATGAGCAGTTCTTC. Translation gives CASSLVGRADNEQFF.

This clone came up a few times. The chain employs TRBV30 and TRBJ1-2; 8 positions match TRBD1. Trimming removed 5 bases from V and 5 bases from J; junction bases left unmatched: 7. CDR3 size: 13 residues. Germline V gene sequence: CDR1 GTSNPN, CDR2 SVGIG (reference sequence). CDR3 sequence reads: CAWGGQGEYGYTF. CDR3 DNA: TGTGCCTGGGGAGGACAGGGAGAGTATGGCTACACCTTC. The full variable domain, completed using reference TRBV30 and TRBJ1-2, is SQTIHQWPATLVQPVGSPLSLECTVEGTSNPNLYWYRQAAGRGLQLLFYSVGIGQISSEVPQNLSASRPQDRQFILSSKKLLLSDSGFYLCAWGGQGEYGYTFGSGTRLTVV.

There are a few counts of this clone. The V gene is TRBV5-6, the J gene TRBJ2-7; maybe TRBD2 (5 bases). CDR3 size: 14 residues. Per the germline V gene, CDR1 is SGHDT and CDR2 is YYEEEE. Trimming took off 1 base at V and 3 bases at J, with 11 bases between the two ends. CDR3 DNA: TGTGCCAGCAGCTTGTTAGGTCGGGACTACGAGCAGTACTTC. Translating gives CASSLLGRDYEQYF.

The rearrangement joins TRBV5-1 to TRBJ2-1; 9 bases line up with TRBD1. The CDR3 has 15 amino acids. Germline V gene data show CDR1 as SGHRS and CDR2 as YFSETQ. The ends lost 3 bases at V and 6 bases at J; junction bases unmatched: 7. CDR3 DNA: TGCGCCAGCAGCTCAACAGGGGGCGCGGTCAATGAGCAGTTCTTC. This translates into CASSSTGGAVNEQFF. Full variable domain (outside the CDR3, taken from reference TRBV5-1 and TRBJ2-1): KAGVTQTPRYLIKTRGQQVTLSCSPISGHRSVSWYQQTPGQGLQFLFEYFSETQRNKGNFPGRFSGRQFSNSRSEMNVSTLELGDSALYLCASSSTGGAVNEQFFGPGTRLTVL.

This clone has a handful of counts. The CDR3 sequence: CAWSLQGNTEAFF. CDR3 nucleotide sequence: TGTGCCTGGAGTTTACAGGGGAACACTGAAGCTTTCTTT. The rearrangement links TRBV30 to TRBJ1-1; tentatively, D is TRBD1 (6 bases). This CDR3 has 13 amino acids. Trimming removed 2 bases from V and 1 base from J, with 8 bases in between. Germline V gene sequence: CDR1 GTSNPN, CDR2 SVGIG (reference sequence).

This clone has just a few counts. The chain uses TRBV18 and TRBJ2-6; 7 bases align to TRBD1. This CDR3 is built from 16 residues. J was trimmed by 2 bases and V by 10 bases; bases with no gene match: 11. Germline values: CDR1 KGHSH, CDR2 LQKENI. The CDR3 is CATPERQGTGANVLTF. CDR3 nucleotides: TGTGCCACTCCGGAGCGACAGGGAACTGGGGCCAACGTCCTGACTTTC.

The V gene is TRBV14, the J gene TRBJ1-2, with 12 bases lining up with TRBD1. V lost 4 bases to trimming and J lost 11 bases; unmatched junction nucleotides: 5. The CDR3 is 13 residues long. Germline V gene lookup returns CDR1 SGHDN and CDR2 FVKESK. The CDR3 nucleotides are TGTGCCAGCAGCCGGGACAGGGGGCTCACTTACACCTTC. Translation: CASSRDRGLTYTF.

The gene calls are TRBV27 and TRBJ1-2, with D perhaps matching TRBD1 (5 bases). Trimming removed 6 bases from V and 6 bases from J, with 14 bases in between. Germline V gene lookup returns CDR1 MNHEY and CDR2 SMNVEV (reference sequence). CDR3 length: 13 amino acids. The CDR3 sequence is CASREPLRDGYTF. CDR3 sequence (DNA): TGTGCCAGCAGGGAGCCCCTCAGGGATGGCTACACCTTC.

This chain links TRBV19 with TRBJ2-2; no firm D call. Germline CDR1 reads LNHDA; CDR2 reads SQIVND (reference sequence). The CDR3 runs 13 residues. V was pared by 5 bases and J by 7 bases, with 11 bases between. Here the CDR3 DNA reads TGTGCCAGTAGTTTCCTGAGGAGCGGGGAGCTGTTTTTT. Its protein is CASSFLRSGELFF.

V usage is TRBV29-1 and J usage is TRBJ2-5; TRBD2 aligns across 11 bases. Germline V lookup: CDR1 SQVTM, CDR2 ANQGSEA. The CDR3 runs 13 residues. V was pared by 7 bases and J by 5 bases, with 6 bases of the junction left unmatched. The CDR3 region has the DNA TGCAGCGGCGAACTAGCGGGAGCTGAGACCCAGTACTTC. Encoded protein: CSGELAGAETQYF.

The J gene is TRBJ2-1, the V gene TRBV7-9; no clear D gene. The CDR3 contains 13 residues. Germline V CDR1 and CDR2: SEHNR, FQNEAQ (reference sequence). V lost 4 bases to trimming and J lost 10 bases, with 14 bases between them. CDR3 nucleotides: TGTGCCAGCAGCTCTACCGTTGGTCGCGAGCAGTTCTTC. It codes for CASSSTVGREQFF.

The J gene is TRBJ2-3, the V gene TRBV11-3; tentatively, D is TRBD2 (6 bases). The germline gives CDR1 SGHNT, CDR2 YENEEA. CDR3 length: 12 residues. Trimming removed 5 bases at V and 5 bases at J, with 8 bases between. CDR3 DNA: TGTGCCAGCAGCGGGGAGGAAGATACGCAGTATTTT. It yields the protein CASSGEEDTQYF.

This clone was counted a few times. The chain recombines TRBV18 with TRBJ2-6, with 9 bases lining up with TRBD2. CDR1 is KGHSH, CDR2 LQKENI, per germline. V lost 5 bases to trimming and J lost 0 bases; unmatched junction nucleotides: 5. This CDR3 spans 17 amino acids. The CDR3 reads CASSSGLASSGANVLTF. DNA for the CDR3: TGTGCCAGCTCATCCGGACTAGCGAGCTCTGGGGCCAACGTCCTGACTTTC.

The rearrangement uses TRBV5-8 and TRBJ1-2; D remains ambiguous. CDR1 and CDR2 (germline): SGHTS, YDEGEE. Trimming shortened V by 1 base and J by 7 bases, and 14 bases separated the two germline ends. The CDR3 is 14 amino acids. The CDR3 region has the DNA TGTGCCAGCAGCTTGTCGGGAATCCGGGGTGGCTACACCTTC. Amino acids: CASSLSGIRGGYTF.

A few counts support this clone. In nucleotides, the CDR3 is TGTGCTAGTGGTTTGGTTCAGTGCTACGAGCAGTACTTC. The encoded protein is CASGLVQCYEQYF. This chain joins TRBV12-5 and TRBJ2-7; no clear D. Per the germline V gene, CDR1 is LGHNT and CDR2 is FRNRAP. V shed 0 bases and J shed 3 bases, with 6 bases lying between them. This CDR3 has 13 amino acids.

Of note for this clone: Its ends do not fully match the called genes, so a read error is possible. The chain combines TRBV20-1 with TRBJ1-1; D is uncertain. There are 11 residues in the CDR3. The V gene's germline CDR1 is DFQATT and CDR2 SNEGSKA (reference sequence). The CDR3 region is CSARDNGPPPF. The CDR3 coding sequence is TGCAGTGCTAGAGATAATGGGCCCCCGCCCTTT.

This clone was counted only a few times. The chain links TRBV14 to TRBJ1-2, with D possibly being TRBD1 (6 bases). The CDR3 is 15 amino acids. The germline gives CDR1 SGHDN, CDR2 FVKESK. Trimming pared 3 bases from V and 4 bases from J, leaving 15 bases between. The CDR3 loop is CASSQIGTSFYGYTF. Written as DNA, the CDR3 is TGTGCCAGCAGCCAGATCGGGACATCCTTCTATGGCTACACCTTC.

The genes are TRBV11-2 and TRBJ2-3, with D maybe TRBD2 (5 bases). V dropped 7 bases and J dropped 0 bases, with 14 bases sitting between them. Germline V gene lookup returns CDR1 SGHAT and CDR2 FQNNGV. The CDR3 consists of 15 residues. The DNA for the CDR3 is TGTGCCAGCATCGAAGGTTGGGAGAGCACAGATACGCAGTATTTT. Amino acid sequence: CASIEGWESTDTQYF.

This clone has only a few counts. V usage is TRBV7-9 and J usage is TRBJ2-7; D unclear. Deletions cut 2 bases from V and 3 bases from J, with 11 bases between. The CDR3 runs to 14 residues. Germline V gene sequence: CDR1 SEHNR, CDR2 FQNEAQ (reference sequence). CDR3 amino acids: CASSLSPSRYEQYF. CDR3 coding DNA: TGTGCCAGCAGCTTAAGCCCGTCGCGCTACGAGCAGTACTTC.

V gene TRBV6-4 combines with J gene TRBJ2-1, with D perhaps matching TRBD1 (8 bases). CDR3 length: 13 amino acids. In germline, CDR1 is MRHNA, CDR2 SNTAGT. V was pared by 5 bases and J by 9 bases, with 14 bases between. CDR3 sequence: CASSPTGEGEQFF. CDR3 sequence (DNA): TGTGCCAGCAGTCCGACAGGGGAGGGTGAGCAGTTCTTC.

This clone was recorded a few times. One junction end does not reproduce the germline sequence, and a read error may be involved. The rearrangement links TRBV7-2 to TRBJ2-7; TRBD1 is a possible D gene (6 bases). CDR1 SGHTA and CDR2 FQGNSA come from the germline V gene. The CDR3 runs to 14 residues. Here the CDR3 reads CASTLDRYSYEQYF. DNA of the CDR3: TGTGCCAGCACCTTAGACAGGTATTCGTACGAGCAGTACTTC.

This clone showed up just a few times. The gene calls are TRBV27 and TRBJ2-2, with D possibly TRBD2 on 5 matching bases. Germline CDR1 and CDR2: MNHEY and SMNVEV (reference sequence). This CDR3 has 14 amino acids. V was shortened by 7 bases and J by 3 bases, with 12 bases between the two germline ends. CDR3 nucleotide sequence: TGTGCCAGCATGGATAGGAGGCACACCGGGGAGCTGTTTTTT. As protein: CASMDRRHTGELFF.

The chain carries TRBV6-1 and TRBJ1-5, with 7 bases matching TRBD1. Unmatched junction bases numbered 10, after V lost 7 bases and J lost 10 bases. Germline CDR1 MNHNS, CDR2 SASEGT. CDR3 length: 13 amino acids. The CDR3 nucleotides are TGTGCCAGCACCCTACAGGGGTTGGCACCCCAGCATTTT. Translated: CASTLQGLAPQHF.

In this sample, this clone turned up a few times. This chain links TRBV7-2 with TRBJ2-1, with D possibly being TRBD2 (5 bases). This CDR3 has 14 amino acids. V was shortened by 5 bases and J by 5 bases, with 13 bases between the two germline ends. Germline V gives CDR1 SGHTA, CDR2 FQGNSA. The CDR3 here is CASSPGGSDNEQFF. The CDR3 coding sequence is TGTGCCAGCAGCCCCGGCGGGTCGGACAATGAGCAGTTCTTC.